These 13 T cell receptor beta chains came from one sample sequenced in a study of blood T cell repertoires in COVID-19. Data came from immunoSEQ multiplex PCR; TCRdb stores just in-frame clones and leaves some out. The sample has about 260,000 clones; more than 80% are singletons. The sequenced material came from PBMCs or T cells enriched from blood (not recorded which). These receptors all come from a man aged 45-65 years who had been exposed to COVID-19.

This clone was observed many times. The rearrangement uses TRBV7-2 and TRBJ1-1, with 7 bases that match TRBD1. The CDR3 length is 14 residues. The junction had 5 bases not matched to a gene; V was cut back by 7 bases and J by 0 bases. CDR1 and CDR2 from the germline V gene are SGHTA and FQGNSA. The CDR3 sequence is CASTLGQMNTEAFF. The CDR3, as DNA: TGTGCCAGCACCCTGGGACAGATGAACACTGAAGCTTTCTTT.

This chain links TRBV5-1 with TRBJ1-1, with D unclear. Germline CDR1 is SGHRS and CDR2 is YFSETQ. The CDR3 is made up of 17 amino acids. Trimming left V 2 bases short and J 11 bases short, with 28 bases between. In nucleotides, the CDR3 is TGCGCCAGCAGCTTAATTGTAAGTCATAATCCGGGTCTGGCCGCTTTCTTT. Translating gives CASSLIVSHNPGLAAFF.

This clone was observed a single time. The V and J genes are TRBV5-1 and TRBJ2-7, with 9 positions matching TRBD1. V shed 2 bases, J shed 4 bases, and the junction held 7 bases outside the gene matches. The CDR3 sequence is 15 residues long. Germline CDR1 reads SGHRS; CDR2 reads YFSETQ. The DNA of the CDR3 is TGCGCCAGCAGCTTTCAATTGACAGGGGGGTACGAGCAGTACTTC. Its protein product is CASSFQLTGGYEQYF.

The chain employs TRBV27 and TRBJ2-7, with D unresolved. V lost 5 bases, J lost 3 bases, and 14 bases lay in between. CDR1 is MNHEY and CDR2 is SMNVEV in the germline V gene (reference sequence). There are 14 residues in the CDR3. DNA for the CDR3: TGTGCCAGCAGTGGGCAGCTAAGTTACTACGAGCAGTACTTC. As protein: CASSGQLSYYEQYF.

The rearrangement joins TRBV11-2 to TRBJ2-7, with 9 bases fitting TRBD2. Per germline, CDR1 SGHAT and CDR2 FQNNGV. V gave up 1 base and J gave up 4 bases; unmatched junction bases: 2. This CDR3 spans 14 amino acids. The CDR3 bases are TGTGCCAGCAGCTTAGGGGCGGGAGGGTACGAGCAGTACGTC. This translates into CASSLGAGGYEQYV.

The rearrangement uses TRBV19 and TRBJ1-2; D may be TRBD1 (5 bases). The length of the CDR3 is 15 residues. Trimming pared 3 bases from V and 4 bases from J, leaving 15 bases between. Germline CDR1 and CDR2: LNHDA and SQIVND (reference sequence). CDR3 coding DNA: TGTGCCAGTAGTATCTCGGAGACAGACCGCTATGGCTACACCTTC. Translation gives CASSISETDRYGYTF.

The chain has TRBV6-5 and TRBJ2-5, with TRBD2 matching 7 bases. In germline, CDR1 is MNHEY, CDR2 SVGAGI. V was clipped by 2 bases and J by 7 bases; unmatched bases: 4. CDR3 size: 13 residues. CDR3 loop: CASSYPGGGTQYF. The CDR3 DNA reads TGTGCCAGCAGTTACCCTGGGGGGGGGACCCAGTACTTC.

This chain links TRBV19 with TRBJ2-1, with 9 positions matching TRBD2. CDR3 length: 15 residues. The V gene's germline CDR1 is LNHDA and CDR2 SQIVND (reference sequence). The J segment lost 1 base and the V segment lost 5 bases, leaving 3 bases of the junction unmatched. CDR3 amino acids: CASSLAGKSYNEQFF. For the CDR3, the DNA is TGTGCCAGTAGTCTAGCGGGAAAGTCCTACAATGAGCAGTTCTTC.

The J gene is TRBJ2-1, the V gene TRBV18, with D possibly being TRBD1 (5 bases). CDR1 and CDR2 from the germline V gene are KGHSH and LQKENI. The CDR3 runs 13 residues. Trimming left V 6 bases short and J 5 bases short, with 11 bases between. The CDR3 DNA sequence: TGTGCCAGCTCTCCCAGACAGAACAATGAGCAGTTCTTC. Translation gives CASSPRQNNEQFF.

This rearrangement joins TRBV11-2 to TRBJ2-7; 7 positions agree with TRBD2. The CDR3 is 14 residues long. Looked up from germline, CDR1 is SGHAT and CDR2 is FQNNGV. The V gene end was trimmed by 5 bases and the J gene end by 0 bases; junction bases not matched to a gene: 4. The DNA for the CDR3 is TGTGCCAGCAGCCCGGGGGGTGGCTCCTACGAGCAGTACTTC. Translated: CASSPGGGSYEQYF.

The chain is built from TRBV11-2 and TRBJ1-2; D gene ambiguous. The CDR3 has 15 amino acids. Germline assignment: CDR1 SGHAT and CDR2 FQNNGV. V lost 5 bases to trimming and J lost 5 bases, with 18 bases between them. CDR3 in amino acids: CASSPTKGSTYGYTF. The DNA for the CDR3 is TGTGCCAGCAGCCCTACTAAAGGGAGCACATATGGCTACACCTTC. The variable domain in full, with the rest retrieved from reference TRBV11-2 and TRBJ1-2, is EAGVAQSPRYKIIEKRQSVAFWCNPISGHATLYWYQQILGQGPKLLIQFQNNGVVDDSQLPKDRFSAERLKGVDSTLKIQPAKLEDSAVYLCASSPTKGSTYGYTFGSGTRLTVV.

The rearrangement uses TRBV19 and TRBJ1-6; the D gene is possibly TRBD1 (5 bases). The germline V and J ends were trimmed by 9 bases and 0 bases, with 9 bases remaining between them. This CDR3 comprises 14 residues. In germline, CDR1 is LNHDA, CDR2 SQIVND (reference sequence). CDR3 sequence reads: CASRQSSYNSPLHF. DNA for the CDR3: TGTGCCAGCAGACAGAGCTCCTATAATTCACCCCTCCACTTT. The whole variable domain, filled in from reference TRBV19 and TRBJ1-6, reads DGGITQSPKYLFRKEGQNVTLSCEQNLNHDAMYWYRQDPGQGLRLIYYSQIVNDFQKGDIAEGYSVSREKKESFPLTVTSAQKNPTAFYLCASRQSSYNSPLHFGNGTRLTVT.

The rearrangement joins TRBV2 to TRBJ2-5; no reliable D call. Looked up from germline, CDR1 is SNHLY and CDR2 is FYNNEI. The germline V and J ends were trimmed by 3 bases and 4 bases, with 9 bases remaining between them. This CDR3 is built from 13 residues. The CDR3 DNA follows: TGTGCCAGCAGTGAGCGGTCACGAGAGACCCAGTACTTC. Protein sequence: CASSERSRETQYF.